This T cell receptor (beta chain) was recorded in a study of identical twins. Study results and limitations: Part of the zero-insertion signal could reflect confounding by invariant MAIT and iNKT cells.

MiXCR was run by TCRdb on the 5' RACE reads, yielding one entry per CDR3 protein. This table holds 450,000 or so distinct CDR3 sequences, approximately 15% found once. This clonotype was counted between two and nine times. Its antigen remains unknown. The germline gives CDR1 SGHRS, CDR2 YFSETQ. The CDR3 totals 14 residues. Trimming removed 5 bases at V and 4 bases at J, with 12 bases between. The data were also submitted as part of a second study, on yellow fever vaccine responses in identical twins.

Material: CD4+ T cells sorted from blood. This sequence originates from a woman aged 18-29 years in good health. The rearrangement joins TRBV5-1 to TRBJ2-2; a weak D match, TRBD1 (7 bases). The DNA for the CDR3 is TGCGCCAGCAGGGAGGAGGGGGCCACCGGGGAGCTGTTTTTT. Translated, it gives CASREEGATGELFF. The full variable domain, rest sourced from reference TRBV5-1 and TRBJ2-2, is KAGVTQTPRYLIKTRGQQVTLSCSPISGHRSVSWYQQTPGQGLQFLFEYFSETQRNKGNFPGRFSGRQFSNSRSEMNVSTLELGDSALYLCASREEGATGELFFGEGSRLTVL.